One and the same sample provided the 20 T cell receptor beta chains below, sequenced in a study of CD8 T cells in Susac syndrome. An amount of RNA that ranged from about 0.45 to 1 ug was reverse transcribed with random hexamers. A single record per CDR3 protein comes from TCRdb applying MiXCR to the immunoSEQ multiplex PCR reads. The table lists about 210,000 distinct CDR3 sequences, about 95% of them singletons. The source material was CD4+ T cells from PBMCs. Receptors were obtained from a human donor with multiple sclerosis.

The V call is TRBV29-1, the J call TRBJ1-4; 9 nucleotides match TRBD1. The CDR3 is 13 amino acids. Germline trimming cut 7 bases from V and 7 bases from J; bases unmatched to any gene: 7. Germline CDR1 reads SQVTM; CDR2 reads ANQGSEA. CDR3 sequence: CSACGTGSEKLFF. The CDR3 DNA reads as TGCAGCGCGTGCGGGACAGGGTCTGAAAAACTGTTTTTT.

The V call is TRBV5-1, the J call TRBJ2-1; D perhaps matches TRBD2 (7 bases). Trimming stripped 4 bases from V and 3 bases from J, with 14 bases between. CDR1 SGHRS and CDR2 YFSETQ come from the germline V gene. The CDR3 sequence is 15 residues long. The CDR3: CASSGGREYYNEQFF. DNA for the CDR3: TGCGCCAGCAGCGGGGGGCGGGAGTACTACAATGAGCAGTTCTTC. Looking up the rest from reference TRBV5-1 and TRBJ2-1 gives the full variable domain: KAGVTQTPRYLIKTRGQQVTLSCSPISGHRSVSWYQQTPGQGLQFLFEYFSETQRNKGNFPGRFSGRQFSNSRSEMNVSTLELGDSALYLCASSGGREYYNEQFFGPGTRLTVL.

This clonotype appeared once. The chain employs TRBV2 and TRBJ1-4; no firm D call. Trimming took 7 bases from V and 8 from J, leaving 8 bases between them. The CDR3 contains 11 residues. Germline-derived CDR1 and CDR2 are SNHLY and FYNNEI. The CDR3 is CASTGGEKLFF. The CDR3 nucleotides read TGTGCCAGCACTGGTGGAGAAAAACTGTTTTTT.

This clonotype was detected only once. The chain has TRBV3-1 and TRBJ2-1; 9 nucleotides match TRBD2. Germline trimming cut 1 base from V and 6 bases from J; bases unmatched to any gene: 7. CDR1 and CDR2 from the germline V gene are LGHDT and YNNKEL (reference sequence). There are 16 residues in the CDR3. The CDR3 spells CASSQGSSGRVNEQFF. In nucleotides, the CDR3 is TGTGCCAGCAGCCAAGGAAGTAGCGGGAGAGTCAATGAGCAGTTCTTC.

The genes are TRBV29-1 and TRBJ2-3; D not certain. This CDR3 contains 10 residues. Trimming shortened V by 7 bases and J by 2 bases, and 4 bases separated the two germline ends. CDR1 is SQVTM, CDR2 ANQGSEA, per germline. The CDR3 DNA follows: TGCAGCGAGTACACAGATACGCAGTATTTT. Encoded protein: CSEYTDTQYF.

V usage is TRBV30 and J usage is TRBJ2-7; D unclear. Per germline, CDR1 GTSNPN and CDR2 SVGIG (reference sequence). V was pared by 8 bases and J by 6 bases, with 5 bases between. The CDR3 covers 8 residues. The CDR3 spells CAVGEQYF. CDR3 bases: TGTGCCGTCGGCGAGCAGTACTTC.

The chain is built from TRBV2 and TRBJ2-3; D is unresolved. The CDR3 contains 12 residues. The germline V gene has CDR1 SNHLY and CDR2 FYNNEI. V was clipped by 8 bases and J by 0 bases, with 6 bases between them. The CDR3: CASLRSTDTQYF. CDR3 in DNA: TGTGCCAGCCTCCGGAGCACAGATACGCAGTATTTT. The full variable domain, completed using reference TRBV2 and TRBJ2-3, is EPEVTQTPSHQVTQMGQEVILRCVPISNHLYFYWYRQILGQKVEFLVSFYNNEISEKSEIFDDQFSVERPDGSNFTLKIRSTKLEDSAMYFCASLRSTDTQYFGPGTRLTVL.

V and J are TRBV12-3 or TRBV12-4 and TRBJ2-5, with a weak D call TRBD1 (5 bases). The CDR3 totals 14 residues. Trimming took off 4 bases at V and 5 bases at J, with 14 bases between the two ends. CDR3 nucleotides: TGTGCCAGCAGTTCCTGGGCAGGGTCGGAGACCCAGTACTTC. As protein: CASSSWAGSETQYF.

The chain has TRBV3-1 and TRBJ2-7; weak D call: TRBD2 (5 bases). CDR1 is LGHDT and CDR2 is YNNKEL in the germline V gene (reference sequence). V lost 0 bases, J lost 4 bases, and 10 bases lay in between. The CDR3 totals 14 residues. CDR3 nucleotide sequence: TGTGCCAGCAGCCAAGAACCGGGAAGATACGAGCAGTACTTC. This translates into CASSQEPGRYEQYF.

The chain uses TRBV29-1 and TRBJ2-3; tentative D call: TRBD2 (5 bases). Trimming stripped 5 bases from V and 4 bases from J, with 10 bases between. CDR1 SQVTM and CDR2 ANQGSEA come from the germline V gene. CDR3 length: 12 amino acids. CDR3 region: CSVRRPPDTQYF. In DNA form, the CDR3 reads TGCAGCGTTAGGAGGCCCCCAGATACGCAGTATTTT.

The chain links TRBV30 to TRBJ1-2; TRBD1 might be the D (6 bases). Trimming took 0 bases from V and 5 from J, leaving 16 bases between them. The CDR3 is 15 residues long. Germline CDR1 and CDR2: GTSNPN and SVGIG (reference sequence). CDR3 DNA sequence: TGTGCCTGGAGTGTAAAAGGGGGTACAGGGTATGGCTACACCTTC. It is translated as CAWSVKGGTGYGYTF.

V is TRBV10-1 and J is TRBJ2-5; D is undetermined. V lost 0 bases and J lost 2, with 7 bases in between. Germline V gives CDR1 WNHNN, CDR2 SYGVQD (reference sequence). The CDR3 contains 14 residues. CDR3 nucleotides: TGCGCCAGCAGTGAGTCTACTTATCAAGAGACCCAGTACTTC. It encodes CASSESTYQETQYF.

CDR3 bases: TGTGCCAGCATTGCGTCTCGGGTATTGAACACCGGGGAGCTGTTTTTT. Protein sequence: CASIASRVLNTGELFF. The rearrangement joins TRBV6-1 to TRBJ2-2; D is uncertain. With 7 bases removed from V and 1 base from J, the gap between germline ends came to 16 bases. In germline, CDR1 is MNHNS, CDR2 SASEGT. The CDR3 covers 16 residues.

This clonotype was detected only once. The gene calls are TRBV20-1 and TRBJ1-1; 11 bases line up with TRBD1. This CDR3 contains 13 residues. J gave up 5 bases and V 6 bases, and 5 bases lay outside the gene matches. Germline lookup yields CDR1 DFQATT and CDR2 SNEGSKA (reference sequence). The CDR3 region has the DNA TGCAGTGCAGCCGGGACAGGGGGTACTGAAGCTTTCTTT. This translates into CSAAGTGGTEAFF.

The chain is built from TRBV2 and TRBJ1-2, with D perhaps TRBD1 (6 bases). Germline V gene data show CDR1 as SNHLY and CDR2 as FYNNEI. Trimming took 4 bases from V and 3 from J, leaving 18 bases between them. This CDR3 comprises 16 residues. As DNA, the CDR3 is TGTGCCAGCAGTGTCAGAACGGGGGCGGGTTACTATGGCTACACCTTC. As protein: CASSVRTGAGYYGYTF.

V is TRBV5-1 and J is TRBJ1-2; possible D gene TRBD1, 6 bases. The CDR3 spans 14 residues. Germline values: CDR1 SGHRS, CDR2 YFSETQ. The V end was cut by 0 bases, the J end by 8 bases, with 14 bases between. Here the CDR3 DNA reads TGCGCCAGCAGCTTGGAACAGGGACATTGGGGCTACACCTTC. This gives the protein CASSLEQGHWGYTF. The variable domain in full, with the rest retrieved from reference TRBV5-1 and TRBJ1-2, is KAGVTQTPRYLIKTRGQQVTLSCSPISGHRSVSWYQQTPGQGLQFLFEYFSETQRNKGNFPGRFSGRQFSNSRSEMNVSTLELGDSALYLCASSLEQGHWGYTFGSGTRLTVV.

This chain links TRBV20-1 with TRBJ2-3, with 10 bases lining up with TRBD2. This CDR3 contains 16 residues. CDR1 and CDR2 (germline): DFQATT, SNEGSKA (reference sequence). Trimming cost V 2 bases and J 2 bases; bases outside gene matches: 7. The CDR3 loop is CSARSLLAGFTDTQYF. In nucleotides, the CDR3 is TGCAGTGCTAGATCGTTACTAGCGGGATTCACAGATACGCAGTATTTT.

J is TRBJ1-5 and V is TRBV6-5, with a possible D match to TRBD1 (5 bases). CDR3 length equals 17 residues. Deletions cut 0 bases from V and 4 bases from J, with 16 bases between. The germline V gene has CDR1 MNHEY and CDR2 SVGAGI. CDR3 protein: CASSYSGLAGLNQPQHF. CDR3 DNA: TGTGCCAGCAGTTACTCAGGTCTTGCAGGGCTAAATCAGCCCCAGCATTTT.

The chain has TRBV29-1 and TRBJ1-1, with a weak D call TRBD1 (6 bases). The germline V and J ends were trimmed by 8 bases and 1 base, with 14 bases remaining between them. This CDR3 is built from 13 residues. Germline CDR1 SQVTM, CDR2 ANQGSEA. This chain's CDR3 is CSHSGTQNTEAFF. The CDR3 bases are TGCAGCCACAGCGGGACACAGAACACTGAAGCTTTCTTT.

The chain links TRBV29-1 to TRBJ1-2; perhaps TRBD1 as D (6 bases). The CDR3 is 15 residues long. The ends were cut back, 7 bases at V and 4 bases at J, with 22 bases in the middle. From germline, CDR1 is SQVTM and CDR2 ANQGSEA. This chain's CDR3 is CSAQQGTLRTYGYTF. The CDR3 nucleotides are TGCAGCGCACAACAAGGGACACTACGTACCTATGGCTACACCTTC.